A single sample is the source of the 2 T cell receptor beta chains below, sequenced in a study of early T cells in non-severe SARS-CoV-2 infection. TCRdb itself ran the 5' RACE reads through MiXCR, one entry per CDR3 protein. This sample yields around 72,000 distinct CDR3 sequences, of which roughly a tenth are seen a single time; 7.6% belongs to the top ten. The source material was whole blood, sampled at baseline. The receptors were sampled from an adult who was a healthcare worker with PCR-confirmed SARS-CoV-2 infection or an uninfected control (not recorded which).

This rearrangement joins TRBV2 to TRBJ2-7, with D tentatively TRBD1 (6 bases). Germline CDR1 reads SNHLY; CDR2 reads FYNNEI. Trimming removed 4 bases from V and 3 bases from J, with 13 bases in between. The CDR3 sequence is 14 residues long. The CDR3 is CASSGGQGHYEQYF. In DNA, the CDR3 is TGTGCCAGCAGTGGGGGGCAGGGCCACTACGAGCAGTACTTC.

This clonotype was seen only a few times. The rearrangement joins TRBV19 to TRBJ2-7; tentative D call: TRBD2 (6 bases). Germline loops: CDR1 LNHDA, CDR2 SQIVND (reference sequence). The CDR3 is 14 residues long. The ends were cut back, 6 bases at V and 3 bases at J, with 15 bases in the middle. CDR3 DNA sequence: TGTGCCAGTAGCGGAGGGACGGCTAACTACGAGCAGTACTTC. Its translation: CASSGGTANYEQYF.